The 18 T cell receptor beta chains below come from one sample, sequenced in a study of glioma-infiltrating T cells (dated by TCRdb to between 2015 and 2016). The listed sequencing device is Illumina MiSeq. TCR alpha and beta CDR3 regions were amplified with the iRepertoire nested amplicon-rescue multiplex PCR (arm-PCR) platform from RNA. TCRdb reanalyzed the raw reads on its own, using fastp at Q25 for trimming and MiXCR for clone calling, and kept in-frame beta chains. All rows with the same CDR3 protein become a single entry with the most common DNA and genes. This sample gives fewer than 110,000 distinct CDR3 sequences in total; approximately 28% of them show up just once. The ten most abundant clones make up roughly 46% of the sample. Sequenced: glioma tissue, nonneoplastic brain tissue, or PBMCs (not recorded which). The receptors shown here come from a human donor with low-grade glioma or glioblastoma, undergoing nonglioma brain surgery, or in good health (not recorded which).

This chain joins TRBV24-1 and TRBJ1-2, with 7 bases that match TRBD1. The CDR3 has 17 amino acids. V lost 2 bases, J lost 0 bases, and 8 bases stayed unmatched. Germline V gene sequence: CDR1 KGHDR, CDR2 SFDVKD. The CDR3 nucleotides are TGTGCCACCAGTGATTCGGGAATGGGGACAGCTAACTATGGCTACACCTTC. This encodes CATSDSGMGTANYGYTF.

Turning to this clonotype: A read error may be the cause here, since a much bigger clone is one base away. The V and J genes are TRBV11-2 and TRBJ2-5; D call uncertain. Germline V gives CDR1 SGHAT, CDR2 FQNNGV. The CDR3 length is 13 residues. V lost 5 bases and J lost 6, with 13 bases in between. The CDR3, as DNA: TGTGCCAGCAGCCCCCGACCTCAACAGACCCAGTACTTC. This gives the protein CASSPRPQQTQYF.

This clonotype was counted only a few times. CDR3 coding DNA: TGTGCCAGCAGCCCTAACAGGGCCCGAAACACCATATATTTT. It specifies CASSPNRARNTIYF. V and J are TRBV7-6 and TRBJ1-3; D may be TRBD1 (6 bases). The V end was cut by 5 bases, the J end by 5 bases, with 13 bases between. The CDR3 has 14 residues. Germline lookup yields CDR1 SGHVS and CDR2 FNYEAQ.

This clonotype was found a few times. The chain links TRBV3-1 to TRBJ1-2, with no clear D. This CDR3 is built from 14 residues. V lost 1 base and J lost 6, with 12 bases in between. The germline gives CDR1 LGHDT, CDR2 YNNKEL (reference sequence). DNA for the CDR3: TGTGCCAGCAGCCAAGCCATGGATCTGGATGGCTACACCTTC. Amino acids: CASSQAMDLDGYTF.

The table lists this clonotype with a few counts. The CDR3 nucleotides are TGTGCCAGCAGCTTGTACGGGACTAGCGGACAAGAGACCCAGTACTTC. Residues: CASSLYGTSGQETQYF. J is TRBJ2-5 and V is TRBV7-6, with 11 bases lining up with TRBD2. Trimming at V came to 3 bases and at J to 2 bases, leaving 5 bases not matched to a gene. CDR1 is SGHVS, CDR2 FNYEAQ, per germline. The CDR3 is made up of 16 amino acids.

V and J are TRBV24-1 and TRBJ2-7; 10 nucleotides line up with TRBD2. Looked up from germline, CDR1 is KGHDR and CDR2 is SFDVKD. Unmatched junction bases numbered 0, after V lost 4 bases and J lost 1 base. The CDR3 is 14 residues long. The CDR3 here is CATSEAGGSYEQYF. CDR3 DNA: TGTGCCACCAGTGAAGCGGGGGGGTCCTACGAGCAGTACTTC.

V and J are TRBV25-1 and TRBJ2-3; D is perhaps TRBD1 or TRBD2 (5 bases each). The CDR3 runs to 15 residues. Germline CDR1 is MGHDK and CDR2 is SYGVNS. Trimming pared 4 bases from V and 3 bases from J, leaving 14 bases between. The CDR3 sequence is CASSAVGELTDTQYF. The CDR3 region has the DNA TGTGCCAGCAGTGCTGTGGGGGAATTAACAGATACGCAGTATTTT.

About this clonotype: This may be a read error, as it is one base from a much larger clone. The chain joins TRBV11-2 to TRBJ2-3; D ambiguous. Per the germline V gene, CDR1 is SGHAT and CDR2 is FQNNGV. The CDR3 contains 12 residues. CDR3 sequence (DNA): TGTGCCGGCAGCTTAGTAGAGGATACGCAGTATTTT. Amino acid sequence: CAGSLVEDTQYF.

This clonotype occurred many times. The chain links TRBV14 to TRBJ2-3, with TRBD1 matching 7 bases. The CDR3 extends over 15 amino acids. Germline V CDR1 and CDR2: SGHDN, FVKESK. V shed 4 bases and J 2 bases; nucleotides not matched to a gene: 6. The CDR3 reads CASSLLQGPTDTQYF. The CDR3 nucleotides read TGTGCCAGCAGCCTTCTACAGGGGCCCACAGATACGCAGTATTTT.

The V call is TRBV30, the J call TRBJ2-7, with 8 positions matching TRBD1. This CDR3 spans 14 amino acids. V dropped 4 bases and J dropped 3; count of bases not matched to a gene: 8. Per the germline V gene, CDR1 is GTSNPN and CDR2 is SVGIG (reference sequence). CDR3 nucleotide sequence: TGTGCCTGGACCCCAGGGGGCGACCGCTACGAGCAGTACTTC. It yields the protein CAWTPGGDRYEQYF.

The chain couples TRBV30 to TRBJ2-3; D is perhaps TRBD2 (6 bases). Trimming shortened V by 0 bases and J by 4 bases, and 8 bases separated the two germline ends. From germline, CDR1 is GTSNPN and CDR2 SVGIG (reference sequence). The CDR3 extends over 13 amino acids. The CDR3 reads CAWSVLAADTQYF. The CDR3 region has the DNA TGTGCCTGGAGTGTACTAGCAGCAGATACGCAGTATTTT.

Only a few counts were recorded for this clonotype. The chain combines TRBV18 with TRBJ2-3; no clear D. V was pared by 3 bases and J by 0 bases, with 7 bases between. The V gene's germline CDR1 is KGHSH and CDR2 LQKENI. The CDR3 consists of 14 residues. The CDR3 DNA reads TGTGCCAGCTCACCTCTCCAGAGCACAGATACGCAGTATTTT. Protein sequence: CASSPLQSTDTQYF.

By sample share, this clonotype is medium-sized (0.01 to 0.1%). The V and J genes are TRBV14 and TRBJ1-2, with TRBD1 identical over 8 bases. There are 14 residues in the CDR3. Looked up from germline, CDR1 is SGHDN and CDR2 is FVKESK. V was pared by 4 bases and J by 3 bases, with 4 bases of the junction left unmatched. The CDR3: CASSPRQGYYGYTF. Written as DNA, the CDR3 is TGTGCCAGCAGCCCGCGACAGGGGTACTATGGCTACACCTTC.

Ten or more counts support this clonotype. The chain recombines TRBV28 with TRBJ1-5, with D uncertain. Germline V gene data show CDR1 as MDHEN and CDR2 as SYDVKM. The CDR3 contains 16 residues. Trimming shortened V by 5 bases and J by 0 bases, and 14 bases separated the two germline ends. CDR3 in DNA: TGTGCCAGCAGTCTCAACGCCTACTATAGCAATCAGCCCCAGCATTTT. Translating it yields CASSLNAYYSNQPQHF.

This clonotype has just a few counts. The CDR3 DNA reads as TGTGCCTGGAGTGTACGCCCAGTCTACACCTTC. Encoded protein: CAWSVRPVYTF. The rearrangement uses TRBV30 and TRBJ1-2; D ambiguous. The CDR3 has 11 residues. Trimming took 0 bases from V and 10 from J, leaving 9 bases between them. Germline V CDR1 and CDR2: GTSNPN, SVGIG (reference sequence).

In this sample, this clonotype turned up a few times. The genes are TRBV7-9 and TRBJ2-4, with a possible D match to TRBD1 (5 bases). Germline values: CDR1 SEHNR, CDR2 FQNEAQ (reference sequence). This CDR3 is 14 amino acids long. The V end lost 1 base, the J end lost 5 bases, and 9 bases lay between the germline ends. CDR3 nucleotides: TGTGCCAGCAGCTTAGGGCAGGGCCAAAACATTCAGTACTTC. It yields the protein CASSLGQGQNIQYF.

This clonotype has a count of ten or more. The rearrangement joins TRBV6-1 to TRBJ2-1; D call uncertain. CDR3 length equals 11 residues. The ends were cut back, 4 bases at V and 5 bases at J, with 3 bases in the middle. From germline, CDR1 is MNHNS and CDR2 SASEGT. CDR3 sequence reads: CASSAHNEQFF. The CDR3 nucleotides are TGTGCCAGCAGTGCTCACAATGAGCAGTTCTTC.

This clonotype was observed at least ten times. V is TRBV12-3 or TRBV12-4 and J is TRBJ1-6, with unresolved D. The length of the CDR3 is 13 residues. V was clipped by 7 bases and J by 5 bases, with 9 bases between them. For the CDR3, the DNA is TGTGCCAGCAAACGGAGTCATAATTCACCCCTCCACTTT. This gives the protein CASKRSHNSPLHF.